These 9 T cell receptor beta chains were all obtained from the same sample, sequenced in a study of metastatic and nonmetastatic thyroid tumors. Thyroid surgery took place with no prior treatment in any patient. TCRdb reassembled clones from the PCR reads with MiXCR. The table has tens of thousands of clones, approximately 15% seen once; the top ten hold around 4%. Sequencing was performed on blood. These receptors were taken from a female donor with papillary thyroid cancer or a benign thyroid nodule (not recorded which). Some clones in this sample may be carry-over from other donors' samples.

Comments on this clone: The junction shows a germline mismatch at one end, possibly a read error. The chain employs TRBV2 and TRBJ2-7, with D possibly matching TRBD1 (5 bases). The CDR3 is made up of 15 amino acids. Germline V gene sequence: CDR1 SNHLY, CDR2 FYNNEI. The CDR3, as DNA: TGTGCCAACAGTGGGATAGGGGCCGCCACCTACGAGCAGTACTTC. The encoded protein is CANSGIGAATYEQYF.

This clone was seen at least ten times. The J gene is TRBJ2-1, the V gene TRBV13; D not certain. The CDR3 covers 15 residues. Germline CDR1 reads PRHDT; CDR2 reads FYEKMQ (reference sequence). Deletions cut 5 bases from V and 0 bases from J, with 11 bases between. This chain's CDR3 is CASSRNRNSYNEQFF. DNA of the CDR3: TGTGCCAGCAGCCGAAATCGGAACTCCTACAATGAGCAGTTCTTC.

Many counts were recorded for this clone. It may be a read error: a sequence one base away is much more abundant. The sample holds other DNA sequences that translate to the same CDR3. This chain uses TRBV3-1 with TRBJ1-1, with D possibly being TRBD1 (5 bases). Germline V gives CDR1 LGHDT, CDR2 YNNKEL (reference sequence). This CDR3 region has 12 residues. CDR3 in DNA: TGTGCCAGTAGCCCTGGGGGAACTGAAGCTTTCTTT. Protein product: CASSPGGTEAFF.

This clone was recorded many times. This chain connects TRBV29-1 to TRBJ1-1, with 8 bases fitting TRBD1. The CDR3 has 13 residues. V lost 2 bases, J lost 4 bases, and 3 bases stayed unmatched. The germline V gene encodes CDR1 SQVTM and CDR2 ANQGSEA. CDR3 in amino acids: CSVERTGGTEAFF. The CDR3 bases are TGCAGCGTTGAACGTACAGGGGGCACTGAAGCTTTCTTT.

This clone is labeled as medium-sized. This sequence joins TRBV6-1 and TRBJ2-7, with a possible D match to TRBD1 (6 bases). Trimming removed 0 bases from V and 5 bases from J, with 14 bases in between. CDR1 MNHNS and CDR2 SASEGT come from the germline V gene. This CDR3 contains 15 residues. In DNA, the CDR3 is TGTGCCAGCAGTGAAGCGCGGGCAGGGGCCCACGAGCAGTACTTC. It yields the protein CASSEARAGAHEQYF.

This clone has a count of ten or more. The chain has TRBV5-1 and TRBJ1-1, with 8 bases lining up with TRBD1. This CDR3 has 17 residues. Looked up from germline, CDR1 is SGHRS and CDR2 is YFSETQ. Trimming cost V 4 bases and J 5 bases; bases outside gene matches: 16. The CDR3 region has the DNA TGCGCCAGCAGCACCGCACCGACAGGGGCGCGGCAAACTGAAGCTTTCTTT. It is translated as CASSTAPTGARQTEAFF.

At least ten counts were recorded for this clone. This rearrangement joins TRBV4-1 to TRBJ1-5; the D is unclear. CDR1 and CDR2 (germline): MGHRA, YSYEKL. The CDR3 covers 15 residues. Trimming took off 0 bases at V and 7 bases at J, with 13 bases between the two ends. The CDR3 reads CASSQDSGGQQPQHF. CDR3 coding DNA: TGCGCCAGCAGCCAAGACTCGGGCGGCCAGCAGCCCCAGCATTTT.

This clone has a count of ten or more. V and J are TRBV6-1 and TRBJ2-1; TRBD1 agrees at 9 bases. V was clipped by 5 bases and J by 5 bases; unmatched bases: 1. Germline CDR1 and CDR2: MNHNS and SASEGT. This CDR3 is 13 amino acids long. DNA for the CDR3: TGTGCCAGCAGTCACAGGGGGCACAATGAGCAGTTCTTC. Its translation is CASSHRGHNEQFF.

This clone was seen many times. This rearrangement joins TRBV7-2 to TRBJ2-1, with D tentatively TRBD1 or TRBD2 (6 bases each). There are 16 residues in the CDR3. V was clipped by 1 base and J by 4 bases, with 14 bases between them. Per the germline V gene, CDR1 is SGHTA and CDR2 is FQGNSA. CDR3 loop: CASSLGGGTQYNEQFF. The CDR3 DNA sequence: TGTGCCAGCAGCTTAGGAGGGGGGACACAATACAATGAGCAGTTCTTC. The entire variable domain, with the rest obtained from reference TRBV7-2 and TRBJ2-1, is as follows: GAGVSQSPSNKVTEKGKDVELRCDPISGHTALYWYRQSLGQGLEFLIYFQGNSAPDKSGLPSDRFSAERTGGSVSTLTIQRTQQEDSAVYLCASSLGGGTQYNEQFFGPGTRLTVL.